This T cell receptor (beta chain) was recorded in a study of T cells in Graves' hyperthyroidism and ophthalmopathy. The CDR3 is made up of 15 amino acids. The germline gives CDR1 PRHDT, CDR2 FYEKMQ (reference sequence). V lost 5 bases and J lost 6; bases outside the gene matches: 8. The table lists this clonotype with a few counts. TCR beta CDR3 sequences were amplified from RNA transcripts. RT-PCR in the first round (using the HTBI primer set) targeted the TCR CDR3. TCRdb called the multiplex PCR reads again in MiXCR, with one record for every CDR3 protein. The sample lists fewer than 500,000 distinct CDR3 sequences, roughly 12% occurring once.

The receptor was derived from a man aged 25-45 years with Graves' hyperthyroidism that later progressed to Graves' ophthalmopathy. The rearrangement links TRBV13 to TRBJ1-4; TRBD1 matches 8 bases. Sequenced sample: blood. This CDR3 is CASSAGGTGDEKLFF. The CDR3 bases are TGTGCCAGCAGCGCGGGTGGGACAGGCGATGAAAAACTGTTTTTT.